The clone carrying this T cell receptor (beta chain) has only one observation. What it binds is not known. This entry comes from a study of cytomegalovirus exposure and HLA in healthy donors. General observations from the study: In vitro work confirmed that a few CMV-associated chains recognize CMV antigens.

Primers: 60 Vbeta forward and 13 Jbeta reverse. TCRdb's table, derived via immunoSEQ multiplex PCR, lists solely in-frame clones and lacks some. Of about 120,000 clones listed, roughly 74% are singletons. CDR3 length: 19 amino acids. V was pared by 0 bases and J by 6 bases, with 14 bases of the junction left unmatched. CDR1 and CDR2 from the germline V gene are SGHTA and FQGTGA. Sequences were obtained from PBMCs. This receptor was taken from a male donor in good health and CMV-seronegative. The J gene is TRBJ2-7, the V gene TRBV7-3, with 13 bases aligning to TRBD2. CDR3 sequence: CASSLTWLNGLAGETEQYF. DNA for the CDR3: TGTGCCAGCAGCTTAACGTGGCTAAACGGACTAGCGGGAGAAACCGAGCAGTACTTC.